Here is one TCR beta chain with its context. The antigen is unknown. Germline V lookup: CDR1 SGHTA, CDR2 FQGNSA. The CDR3 runs to 16 residues. The V gene end was trimmed by 5 bases and the J gene end by 4 bases; junction bases not matched to a gene: 9. The data stem from a study of persistence of HIV-infected CD4 T cells. Broader study findings: Degenerate expanded CDR3beta sequences were enriched among CMV- and Gag-responding cells. Bulk TCR data could not be restricted to HIV-1-infected CMV-responding cells. Compared with CD3/CD28-stimulated cells, CMV- and Gag-responding cells showed lower TCRbeta richness.

The stimulus was an HIV-1 Gag 15-mer peptide pool, about 1 ug/peptide/mL. Memory cells lacking CD40L and CD69 with high CD45RO were sorted. PBMCs were depleted of CD8+ T cells before stimulation. The libraries were made with immunoSEQ version 4 in survey mode. Some clones are missing from TCRdb's copy, which holds only in-frame ones; the method was immunoSEQ multiplex PCR. The sample comprises tens of thousands of clones, 75% to 85% of which are singletons, and more than 13% rests with the top ten. This sequence was found in an adult man with HIV who was CMV-seropositive. The source was CD4+ T cells sorted from PBMCs after 18-hour stimulation, collected from a patient who received antiretroviral therapy. This rearrangement joins TRBV7-2 to TRBJ1-4, with TRBD1 matching 8 bases. This CDR3 reads CASSAGNRGFNEKLFF. In DNA form, the CDR3 reads TGTGCCAGCAGCGCAGGAAACAGGGGGTTTAATGAAAAACTGTTTTTT.